These 27 T cell receptor beta chains came from one sample sequenced in a study of blood T cell repertoires in COVID-19. Clones were sequenced by immunoSEQ multiplex PCR, and TCRdb holds only the in-frame ones, with some missing. The sample has some 370,000 clones, 83% seen once. Source material: PBMCs or T cells enriched from blood (not recorded which). The receptor set was obtained from a woman aged 45-60 years who had recovered from COVID-19.

The V and J genes are TRBV19 and TRBJ1-2; 7 positions agree with TRBD1. The length of the CDR3 is 12 residues. CDR1 is LNHDA, CDR2 SQIVND, per germline (reference sequence). The V and J ends lost 4 bases and 12 bases, in that order; junction bases with no gene match: 8. CDR3 region: CASSTEDRAHTF. The CDR3 DNA reads as TGTGCCAGTAGTACCGAAGACAGGGCCCACACCTTC.

CDR3 loop: CATSRGGNTGELFF. The CDR3 DNA sequence: TGTGCCACCAGCCGAGGAGGGAACACCGGGGAGCTGTTTTTT. V and J are TRBV15 and TRBJ2-2, with D possibly matching TRBD2 (5 bases). The CDR3 runs to 14 residues. Germline V gene lookup returns CDR1 LNHNV and CDR2 YYDKDF (reference sequence). Trimming stripped 5 bases from V and 1 base from J, with 8 bases between.

The chain uses TRBV5-4 and TRBJ1-2; perhaps TRBD1 as D (5 bases). Trimming stripped 4 bases from V and 8 bases from J, with 21 bases between. The germline CDR1 and CDR2 sequences are SGHNT and YYREEE (reference sequence). CDR3 length: 15 residues. CDR3 in amino acids: CASSPDQGRLEGYTF. The CDR3 nucleotides are TGTGCCAGCAGCCCTGATCAGGGCCGTCTTGAGGGCTACACCTTC.

The chain carries TRBV28 and TRBJ2-3; D not resolved. The V end was cut by 5 bases, the J end by 3 bases, with 6 bases between. This CDR3 has 12 residues. In germline, CDR1 is MDHEN, CDR2 SYDVKM. CDR3 DNA: TGTGCCAGCAGTACGCAGACAGATACGCAGTATTTT. This translates into CASSTQTDTQYF.

The V call is TRBV29-1, the J call TRBJ2-1; 7 bases are a match to TRBD1. Germline assignment: CDR1 SQVTM and CDR2 ANQGSEA. The CDR3 loop spans 11 amino acids. V lost 7 bases, J lost 3 bases, and 0 bases stayed unmatched. CDR3 DNA: TGCAGCGGGGACAGCTACAATGAGCAGTTCTTC. It is translated as CSGDSYNEQFF.

The rearrangement links TRBV11-3 to TRBJ1-2; 8 nucleotides align to TRBD1. Germline V lookup: CDR1 SGHNT, CDR2 YENEEA. Trimming cost V 4 bases and J 8 bases; bases outside gene matches: 18. CDR3 length: 17 amino acids. The CDR3 here is CASSSSLGTGPGWGYTF. CDR3 in DNA: TGTGCCAGCAGCTCCTCCCTCGGGACAGGTCCCGGTTGGGGCTACACCTTC.

The J gene is TRBJ1-2, the V gene TRBV6-6; 10 nucleotides match TRBD1. The CDR3 covers 14 residues. With 2 bases clipped from V and 6 bases from J, the junction kept 3 bases outside the gene matches. Germline V gene data show CDR1 as MNHNY and CDR2 as SVGAGI (reference sequence). The CDR3 spells CASSYGTGADGYTF. CDR3 nucleotide sequence: TGTGCCAGCAGTTACGGGACAGGGGCAGATGGCTACACCTTC.

V gene TRBV18 combines with J gene TRBJ1-2, with D possibly TRBD1 on 5 matching bases. Germline CDR1 and CDR2: KGHSH and LQKENI. Trimming took 1 base from V and 2 from J, leaving 11 bases between them. This CDR3 region has 15 residues. CDR3 sequence (DNA): TGTGCCAGCTCACCACTGACAGATTCCAACTATGGCTACACCTTC. It is translated as CASSPLTDSNYGYTF.

The chain employs TRBV4-2 and TRBJ2-1; 10 bases agree with TRBD2. CDR3 length equals 16 residues. Trimming removed 0 bases from V and 5 bases from J; junction bases left unmatched: 4. CDR1 is LGHNA, CDR2 YNFKEQ, per germline. DNA for the CDR3: TGTGCCAGCAGCCAAGAGATTACTAGCGGGAACAATGAGCAGTTCTTC. Protein: CASSQEITSGNNEQFF.

V gene TRBV30 combines with J gene TRBJ2-7; possibly TRBD2 for D (5 bases). The CDR3 covers 12 residues. Looked up from germline, CDR1 is GTSNPN and CDR2 is SVGIG (reference sequence). The germline V and J ends were trimmed by 4 bases and 0 bases, with 7 bases remaining between them. CDR3 region: CAWKRDSYEQYF. The CDR3 DNA follows: TGTGCCTGGAAGAGGGACTCCTACGAGCAGTACTTC.

The chain joins TRBV29-1 to TRBJ1-1; perhaps TRBD1 as D (5 bases). The ends were cut back, 8 bases at V and 1 base at J, with 14 bases in the middle. This CDR3 has 13 amino acids. Germline CDR1 reads SQVTM; CDR2 reads ANQGSEA. This CDR3 is CSLRQTANTEAFF. CDR3 coding DNA: TGCAGCCTTAGACAGACAGCGAACACTGAAGCTTTCTTT.

The chain couples TRBV5-6 to TRBJ1-1, with D unclear. The CDR3 is 17 amino acids. V was pared by 0 bases and J by 1 base, with 16 bases between. Germline lookup yields CDR1 SGHDT and CDR2 YYEEEE. Written as DNA, the CDR3 is TGTGCCAGCAGCTTGGGGCCCCGCCAGGTAGGGAACACTGAAGCTTTCTTT. This codes for CASSLGPRQVGNTEAFF.

The chain carries TRBV9 and TRBJ2-1; D unresolved. This CDR3 spans 13 amino acids. Trimming took off 3 bases at V and 8 bases at J, with 12 bases between the two ends. The germline CDR1 and CDR2 sequences are SGDLS and YYNGEE. CDR3 DNA: TGTGCCAGCAGCGCCCGCGAGAGTTATGAGCAGTTCTTC. Amino acid sequence: CASSARESYEQFF.

This chain joins TRBV16 and TRBJ2-2, with 14 bases matching TRBD2. J was trimmed by 1 base and V by 2 bases; bases with no gene match: 3. The CDR3 consists of 18 residues. CDR1 KGHSY and CDR2 FQNENV come from the germline V gene. CDR3 DNA sequence: TGTGCCAGCAGCCAAGGACTAGCGGGGGGCAGGAACACCGGGGAGCTGTTTTTT. As protein: CASSQGLAGGRNTGELFF. The whole variable domain, remainder taken from reference TRBV16 and TRBJ2-2, is GEEVAQTPKHLVRGEGQKAKLYCAPIKGHSYVFWYQQVLKNEFKFLISFQNENVFDETGMPKERFSAKCLPNSPCSLEIQATKLEDSAVYFCASSQGLAGGRNTGELFFGEGSRLTVL.

This chain links TRBV6-2 or TRBV6-3 with TRBJ2-3; possible D gene TRBD1, 5 bases. Germline CDR1 and CDR2: MNHEY and SVGEGT. V lost 6 bases to trimming and J lost 4 bases, with 26 bases between them. The CDR3 runs 18 residues. The CDR3 reads CASSQAHAGSVWADTQYF. Written as DNA, the CDR3 is TGTGCCAGCAGCCAAGCCCACGCAGGGTCCGTTTGGGCAGATACGCAGTATTTT.

V and J are TRBV27 and TRBJ1-4; tentatively, D is TRBD1 (5 bases). V lost 7 bases to trimming and J lost 3 bases, with 9 bases between them. Germline CDR1 reads MNHEY; CDR2 reads SMNVEV (reference sequence). The CDR3 loop spans 13 amino acids. As DNA, the CDR3 is TGTGCCAGCACGGGGGGGGCTAATGAAAAACTGTTTTTT. This codes for CASTGGANEKLFF.

The chain has TRBV12-3 or TRBV12-4 and TRBJ1-1; D uncertain. Deletions cut 6 bases from V and 4 bases from J, with 12 bases between. This CDR3 is 13 amino acids long. CDR3 DNA sequence: TGTGCCAGCAGCCTAGAACCGAGCACTGAAGCTTTCTTT. The encoded protein is CASSLEPSTEAFF.

As DNA, the CDR3 is TGTGCCAGCTCACCTTCTGTAGTGAAGGGACAGGACTATGGCTACACCTTC. It codes for CASSPSVVKGQDYGYTF. V is TRBV18 and J is TRBJ1-2; 8 nucleotides agree with TRBD1. The germline CDR1 and CDR2 sequences are KGHSH and LQKENI. The CDR3 is 17 amino acids. V lost 3 bases, J lost 3 bases, and 12 bases stayed unmatched. Supplemented by reference TRBV18 and TRBJ1-2, the full variable domain reads NAGVMQNPRHLVRRRGQEARLRCSPMKGHSHVYWYRQLPEEGLKFMVYLQKENIIDESGMPKERFSAEFPKEGPSILRIQQVVRGDSAAYFCASSPSVVKGQDYGYTFGSGTRLTVV.

The rearrangement joins TRBV25-1 to TRBJ2-5, with D perhaps TRBD1 (6 bases). V shed 3 bases and J shed 3 bases, with 14 bases lying between them. Per germline, CDR1 MGHDK and CDR2 SYGVNS. The CDR3 runs 15 residues. This CDR3 is CASSEATNREETQYF. CDR3 in DNA: TGTGCCAGCAGTGAGGCTACCAACAGGGAAGAGACCCAGTACTTC. The complete variable domain, with remaining parts taken from reference TRBV25-1 and TRBJ2-5, reads EADIYQTPRYLVIGTGKKITLECSQTMGHDKMYWYQQDPGMELHLIHYSYGVNSTEKGDLSSESTVSRIRTEHFPLTLESARPSHTSQYLCASSEATNREETQYFGPGTRLLVL.

This chain joins TRBV18 and TRBJ2-7, with D unclear. V was clipped by 4 bases and J by 5 bases, with 6 bases between them. The CDR3 runs 11 residues. Germline values: CDR1 KGHSH, CDR2 LQKENI. CDR3 region: CASSLDNEQYF. The CDR3 DNA is TGTGCCAGCTCACTCGACAACGAGCAGTACTTC.

The chain combines TRBV7-8 with TRBJ2-1; TRBD2 matches 7 bases. V dropped 4 bases and J dropped 5; count of bases not matched to a gene: 8. This CDR3 comprises 15 residues. Germline assignment: CDR1 SGHVS and CDR2 FQNEAQ. CDR3 nucleotide sequence: TGTGCCAGCAGCTATCACGCGGGAGTGAACAATGAGCAGTTCTTC. It specifies CASSYHAGVNNEQFF.

This clone has a count of ten or more. This rearrangement joins TRBV5-6 to TRBJ2-2; weak D call: TRBD2 (6 bases). V lost 4 bases, J lost 6 bases, and 13 bases lay in between. Germline-derived CDR1 and CDR2 are SGHDT and YYEEEE. The CDR3 contains 14 residues. The DNA of the CDR3 is TGTGCCAGCAGCAGAATCAAGCGGGCCGGGGAGCTGTTTTTT. Protein: CASSRIKRAGELFF.

This chain uses TRBV2 with TRBJ2-1, with 11 bases that match TRBD2. CDR1 is SNHLY and CDR2 is FYNNEI in the germline V gene. V lost 7 bases to trimming and J lost 0 bases; unmatched junction nucleotides: 2. The CDR3 runs to 15 residues. CDR3 loop: CASTGLAGSYNEQFF. The CDR3 nucleotides are TGTGCCAGCACCGGACTAGCGGGCTCCTACAATGAGCAGTTCTTC.

The genes are TRBV5-6 and TRBJ1-4; 7 bases agree with TRBD1. The J segment lost 8 bases and the V segment lost 2 bases, leaving 6 bases of the junction unmatched. CDR3 length: 14 amino acids. Per the germline V gene, CDR1 is SGHDT and CDR2 is YYEEEE. CDR3 sequence: CASSFRGRREKLFF. In nucleotides, the CDR3 is TGTGCCAGCAGCTTTAGGGGGCGAAGGGAAAAACTGTTTTTT.

This sequence joins TRBV11-3 and TRBJ2-3; D ambiguous. The ends were cut back, 2 bases at V and 0 bases at J, with 9 bases in the middle. Per the germline V gene, CDR1 is SGHNT and CDR2 is YENEEA. This CDR3 region has 15 residues. CDR3 sequence: CASSLSGGSTDTQYF. As DNA, the CDR3 is TGTGCCAGCAGCTTATCGGGTGGAAGCACAGATACGCAGTATTTT. The full variable domain, in which reference TRBV11-3 and TRBJ2-3 provide the parts outside the CDR3, is EAGVVQSPRYKIIEKKQPVAFWCNPISGHNTLYWYLQNLGQGPELLIRYENEEAVDDSQLPKDRFSAERLKGVDSTLKIQPAELGDSAVYLCASSLSGGSTDTQYFGPGTRLTVL.

This clone showed up just once. CDR3 sequence (DNA): TGTGCCAGTTCCGGACACCTCAATCAGCCCCAGCATTTT. Protein sequence: CASSGHLNQPQHF. The chain combines TRBV19 with TRBJ1-5, with D possibly TRBD1 on 5 matching bases. The germline CDR1 and CDR2 sequences are LNHDA and SQIVND (reference sequence). The CDR3 length is 13 residues. V shed 8 bases and J shed 3 bases, with 11 bases lying between them.

A remark on this clone: The same CDR3 also results from other DNA sequences found in this sample. The gene calls are TRBV18 and TRBJ1-2, with 8 bases aligning to TRBD1. CDR1 and CDR2 from the germline V gene are KGHSH and LQKENI. The CDR3 has 13 amino acids. V shed 3 bases, J shed 4 bases, and the junction held 1 base outside the gene matches. CDR3 loop: CASSPDRAYGYTF. For the CDR3, the DNA is TGTGCCAGCTCACCGGACAGGGCCTATGGCTACACCTTC.